This T cell receptor (beta chain) was captured by sequencing in a study of CD8+ T cells in alopecia areata. This clone has only a few counts. PBMC-derived CD4+ and CD8+ T cells were sorted. Trimming removed 8 bases at V and 0 bases at J, with 8 bases between. Germline CDR1 and CDR2: PRHDT and FYEKMQ (reference sequence). The CDR3 consists of 14 residues. Extraction and reverse transcription of RNA yielded cDNA as the sequencing template. Sequenced by immunoSEQ multiplex PCR; TCRdb stores in-frame clones only, minus some. The sample includes 90,000 to 150,000 clones, roughly 69% of them seen just once. This TCR derives from a human donor in good health. The chain carries TRBV13 and TRBJ1-6; D is ambiguous. Source material: CD4+ T cells sorted from blood. The CDR3 sequence: CASRLSSYNSPLHF. DNA for the CDR3: TGTGCCAGCCGCCTCAGCTCCTATAATTCACCCCTCCACTTT.